These 3 T cell receptor beta chains share one sample of origin, sequenced in a study of response to subunit inactivated influenza vaccine. Via MiXCR, TCRdb re-called the RT-PCR reads, giving one row per CDR3 protein. The data show roughly 170,000 distinct CDR3 sequences, around 9% seen once. Sequences were derived from non-naive T cells sorted from PBMCs, sampled on the day of vaccination. Every receptor here comes from a man in his forties or fifties who received an inactivated influenza vaccine.

There are a few counts of this clonotype. The chain recombines TRBV6-2 or TRBV6-3 with TRBJ2-7, with D perhaps TRBD1 or TRBD2 (5 bases each). The V gene lost 10 bases and the J gene lost 4 bases, with 11 bases spanning the gap. This CDR3 contains 11 residues. CDR1 MNHEY and CDR2 SVGEGT come from the germline V gene. The CDR3: CATWDAYEQYF. CDR3 bases: TGTGCCACCTGGGACGCGTACGAGCAGTACTTC.

This clonotype has just a few counts. The genes are TRBV10-3 and TRBJ1-1; tentatively, D is TRBD1 (5 bases). Trimming pared 8 bases from V and 4 bases from J, leaving 17 bases between. The CDR3 covers 14 residues. Germline CDR1 ENHRY, CDR2 SYGVKD. In nucleotides, the CDR3 is TGTGCCATCGACAGTACAGGAGTGGGCACTGAAGCTTTCTTT. It codes for CAIDSTGVGTEAFF.

The chain recombines TRBV20-1 with TRBJ2-5, with 7 bases identical to TRBD1. J gave up 2 bases and V 6 bases, and 9 bases lay outside the gene matches. Germline V gene data show CDR1 as DFQATT and CDR2 as SNEGSKA (reference sequence). The CDR3 is 14 residues long. In DNA, the CDR3 is TGCAGTGCACAAACCGGACAGGTGCAAGAGACCCAGTACTTC. Residues: CSAQTGQVQETQYF.